This entry lists 5 T cell receptor beta chains sequenced from one sample in a study of Tregs in tolerant kidney transplant recipients (dated by TCRdb to about 2019). Libraries came from the immunoSEQ multiplex PCR assay. Entries here come from immuneACCESS through TCRdb and include only in-frame sequences with V and J called. Some clones fail to appear in such tables; in the studies checked, an unresolved V gene covers under half of the shortfall, and the cause of the remainder is unknown. The sample yields over 60,000 clones; roughly 84% were counted once. The ten biggest clones cover about 4.6% of the sample. Sequencing was done on a sample of CD4+ T cells from blood. These receptors all stem from a human donor in good health.

The count of this clone is one. The chain carries TRBV19 and TRBJ1-2, with D possibly being TRBD1 (6 bases). V lost 5 bases and J 5 bases, leaving 12 bases between the germline ends. This CDR3 comprises 13 residues. Germline V gene lookup returns CDR1 LNHDA and CDR2 SQIVND (reference sequence). The CDR3 DNA reads as TGTGCCAGTAGTCGGCAGGGGAGGTATGGCTACACCTTC. Encoded protein: CASSRQGRYGYTF.

The V gene is TRBV5-1, the J gene TRBJ2-7; 9 bases agree with TRBD1. Trimming cost V 4 bases and J 5 bases; bases outside gene matches: 7. The CDR3 totals 14 residues. CDR1 and CDR2 (germline): SGHRS, YFSETQ. The CDR3 reads CASSAGQGLDEQYF. For the CDR3, the DNA is TGCGCCAGCAGCGCGGGACAGGGTCTGGACGAGCAGTACTTC.

This chain links TRBV6-5 with TRBJ1-1, with 11 bases fitting TRBD1. Germline lookup yields CDR1 MNHEY and CDR2 SVGAGI. V shed 2 bases, J shed 4 bases, and the junction held 0 bases outside the gene matches. The CDR3 length is 14 residues. CDR3 residues: CASSYGTGGTEAFF. In DNA form, the CDR3 reads TGTGCCAGCAGTTACGGGACAGGGGGCACTGAAGCTTTCTTT.

The chain couples TRBV5-4 to TRBJ2-7; tentatively, D is TRBD2 (7 bases). The CDR3 spans 15 residues. Germline CDR1 is SGHNT and CDR2 is YYREEE (reference sequence). Trimming cost V 4 bases and J 5 bases, with 19 bases left between them. CDR3 protein: CASSGGGVESNEQYF. DNA of the CDR3: TGTGCCAGCAGCGGAGGGGGGGTCGAGAGTAACGAGCAGTACTTC.

V is TRBV5-5 and J is TRBJ2-7; maybe TRBD2 (6 bases). The germline V and J ends were trimmed by 4 bases and 4 bases, with 21 bases remaining between them. The CDR3 is made up of 16 amino acids. Germline assignment: CDR1 SGHKS and CDR2 YYEKEE (reference sequence). This CDR3 reads CASSLLGRTNLYEQYF. CDR3 DNA: TGTGCCAGCAGCCTTCTAGGGAGGACAAACCTATACGAGCAGTACTTC.